This T cell receptor beta chain stems from a study of OX40 agonist ivuxolimab in advanced cancers. Germline-derived CDR1 and CDR2 are SEHNR and FQNEAQ (reference sequence). Trimming took off 6 bases at V and 2 bases at J, with 16 bases between the two ends. This CDR3 has 15 residues. Study outcomes and limitations: The study observed clonal expansion of CD4+ and CD8+ blood T cells by week 6 at 0.1 to 3.0 mg/kg.

Here immunoSEQ multiplex PCR was the method, and the copy in TCRdb shows in-frame clones only, minus some. The sample lists fewer than 90,000 clones; 92% were seen once. Comments on this clone: Antigen: not known.

The clonotype was recovered from an adult with an advanced solid tumor such as melanoma, head and neck, liver or kidney cancer. This sequence joins TRBV7-9 and TRBJ1-2; D remains ambiguous. Sequences were derived from CD4+ or CD8+ T cells sorted from blood, sampled in a trial of the OX40 agonist ivuxolimab. This CDR3 is CASSPSSQGNYGYTF. CDR3 nucleotide sequence: TGTGCCAGCAGTCCGAGCTCCCAAGGGAACTATGGCTACACCTTC.